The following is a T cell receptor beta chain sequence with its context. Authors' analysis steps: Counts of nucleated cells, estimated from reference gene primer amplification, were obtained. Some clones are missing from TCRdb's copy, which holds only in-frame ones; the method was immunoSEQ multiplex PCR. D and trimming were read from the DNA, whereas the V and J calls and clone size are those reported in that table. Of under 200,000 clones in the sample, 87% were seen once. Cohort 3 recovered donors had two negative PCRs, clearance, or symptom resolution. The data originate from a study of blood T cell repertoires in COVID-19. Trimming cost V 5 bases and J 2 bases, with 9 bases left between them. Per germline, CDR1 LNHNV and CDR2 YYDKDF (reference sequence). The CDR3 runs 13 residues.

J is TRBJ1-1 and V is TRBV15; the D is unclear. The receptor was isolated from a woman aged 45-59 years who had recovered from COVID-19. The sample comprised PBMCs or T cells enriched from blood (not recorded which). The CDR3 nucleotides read TGTGCCACCAGCGCCCGGAGCAACACTGAAGCTTTCTTT. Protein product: CATSARSNTEAFF.